The 15 T cell receptor beta chains given below trace back to one sample, sequenced in a study of T cells in Graves' hyperthyroidism and ophthalmopathy. Amplified TCR beta CDR3 regions derived from RNA transcripts. When the TCR CDR3 underwent first-round RT-PCR, the HTBI primer set was used. A single record per CDR3 protein comes from TCRdb applying MiXCR to the multiplex PCR reads. The profile covers about 700,000 distinct CDR3 sequences, with less than 45% appearing a single time and approximately 6.8% taken by the ten largest. Sequencing used peripheral blood or thyroid tissue (not recorded which). These receptor sequences come from an adult man with Graves' disease, either hyperthyroidism or ophthalmopathy (not recorded which).

This clonotype was observed a handful of times. The chain links TRBV4-2 to TRBJ2-7; 11 positions agree with TRBD2. Germline trimming cut 2 bases from V and 3 bases from J; bases unmatched to any gene: 3. Germline CDR1 and CDR2: LGHNA and YNFKEQ. The CDR3 totals 15 residues. As DNA, the CDR3 is TGTGCCAGCAGCCAAATAGCGGGGGGGCTCTACGAGCAGTACTTC. Encoded protein: CASSQIAGGLYEQYF.

The rearrangement joins TRBV15 to TRBJ1-4; TRBD1 aligns across 7 bases. CDR1 is LNHNV and CDR2 is YYDKDF in the germline V gene (reference sequence). The CDR3 runs 14 residues. Trimming cost V 1 base and J 10 bases; bases outside gene matches: 6. The CDR3 nucleotides are TGTGCCACCAGCAGAGGACAGGGTGGTGGAAAACTGTTTTTT. This translates into CATSRGQGGGKLFF.

This clonotype occurred once. The junction departs from the called germline gene at one end, perhaps through a read error. CDR3 region: CASSFRVEAFF. In DNA form, the CDR3 reads TGCGCCAGCAGCTTCAGGGTTGAAGCTTTCTTT. The chain joins TRBV11-1 to TRBJ1-1; D is possibly TRBD1 (5 bases). CDR1 and CDR2 from the germline V gene are SGHAT and FQDESV (reference sequence). CDR3 length equals 11 residues. The complete variable domain, with remaining parts taken from reference TRBV11-1 and TRBJ1-1, reads EAEVAQSPRYKITEKSQAVAFWCDPISGHATLYWYRQILGQGPELLVQFQDESVVDDSQLPKDRFSAERLKGVDSTLKIQPAELGDSAMYLCASSFRVEAFFGQGTRLTVV.

About this clonotype: A much larger clonotype is one base distant, so this may be a read error. V is TRBV7-9 and J is TRBJ2-5, with 12 nucleotides matching TRBD2. Germline V gene lookup returns CDR1 SEHNR and CDR2 FQNEAQ (reference sequence). This CDR3 contains 16 residues. The CDR3 region is CACSPGLAGRPGTQYF. The CDR3 nucleotides are TGTGCCTGCAGCCCGGGACTAGCGGGCCGTCCGGGGACCCAGTACTTC.

CDR3 bases: TGCAGTGCTAGAGAAAGCGGGTCCTCCTACGAGCAGTACTTC. As protein: CSARESGSSYEQYF. The J gene is TRBJ2-7, the V gene TRBV20-1; tentative D call: TRBD2 (6 bases). Per germline, CDR1 DFQATT and CDR2 SNEGSKA (reference sequence). This CDR3 is 14 amino acids long. V was cut by 0 bases and J by 0 bases, with 9 bases left in between.

In this sample, this clonotype turned up many times. This chain connects TRBV10-3 to TRBJ1-1; no clear D gene. The CDR3 loop spans 13 amino acids. Trimming took off 11 bases at V and 3 bases at J, with 16 bases between the two ends. Germline V gene sequence: CDR1 ENHRY, CDR2 SYGVKD. The CDR3 sequence: CAVKLGLDTEAFF. The CDR3 nucleotides are TGTGCCGTCAAACTGGGCTTGGACACTGAAGCTTTCTTT.

This clonotype was seen repeatedly, ten times or more. The rearrangement uses TRBV7-8 and TRBJ2-7, with D maybe TRBD1 (6 bases). CDR1 SGHVS and CDR2 FQNEAQ come from the germline V gene. V lost 6 bases, J lost 2 bases, and 11 bases lay in between. This CDR3 spans 13 amino acids. Written as DNA, the CDR3 is TGTGCCAGCAGGGGGGCGCACACCTACGAGCAGTACTTC. The encoded protein is CASRGAHTYEQYF.

A remark on this clonotype: The likely explanation is a read error, given a far larger clone one base away. The rearrangement links TRBV11-1 to TRBJ2-7; either TRBD1 or TRBD2 may supply D (5 bases each). The length of the CDR3 is 13 residues. Per germline, CDR1 SGHAT and CDR2 FQDESV (reference sequence). V was shortened by 0 bases and J by 5 bases, with 8 bases between the two germline ends. The CDR3: CASSLAGTDEQYF. The CDR3 DNA follows: TGTGCCAGCAGCTTAGCTGGGACCGACGAGCAGTACTTC.

Concerning this clonotype: This may arise from a read error, as a much more abundant clone is one base away. This chain uses TRBV29-1 with TRBJ2-7, with 7 bases matching TRBD2. In germline, CDR1 is SQVTM, CDR2 ANQGSEA. There are 13 residues in the CDR3. Trimming cost V 5 bases and J 2 bases; bases outside gene matches: 6. The CDR3 DNA follows: TGCAGCGTTCTGGCTAGCGGCACCTACGAGCAGTACTTC. Protein sequence: CSVLASGTYEQYF.

This clonotype has a handful of counts. The chain combines TRBV2 with TRBJ2-7, with TRBD1 identical over 9 bases. The ends lost 5 bases at V and 2 bases at J; junction bases unmatched: 7. CDR3 size: 15 residues. Germline CDR1 SNHLY, CDR2 FYNNEI. CDR3 in amino acids: CASSLGTGRAYEQYF. In DNA, the CDR3 is TGTGCCAGCAGTTTAGGGACAGGGAGGGCCTACGAGCAGTACTTC.

This clonotype has a single count. The chain employs TRBV20-1 and TRBJ1-6; D perhaps matches TRBD1 (5 bases). Trimming cost V 4 bases and J 10 bases, with 14 bases left between them. Germline-derived CDR1 and CDR2 are DFQATT and SNEGSKA (reference sequence). The CDR3 totals 13 residues. The chain's CDR3 is CSATLGRGSPLHF. The DNA of the CDR3 is TGCAGTGCTACCCTGGGGCGCGGGTCACCCCTCCACTTT.

In this sample, this clonotype turned up a few times. The chain employs TRBV9 and TRBJ1-1; unclear D gene. The CDR3 loop spans 13 amino acids. V was pared by 0 bases and J by 3 bases, with 6 bases between. The V gene's germline CDR1 is SGDLS and CDR2 YYNGEE. The CDR3 sequence is CASSVAQYTEAFF. CDR3 DNA: TGTGCCAGCAGCGTAGCTCAGTACACTGAAGCTTTCTTT.

This clonotype was recorded once. This chain links TRBV29-1 with TRBJ1-6; D call uncertain. CDR3 size: 12 residues. CDR1 is SQVTM and CDR2 is ANQGSEA in the germline V gene. Trimming stripped 6 bases from V and 7 bases from J, with 10 bases between. The CDR3, as DNA: TGCAGCGTCCGGTACGACAATTCACCCCTCCACTTT. Its translation: CSVRYDNSPLHF.

This chain joins TRBV7-9 and TRBJ1-5; the D is unclear. This CDR3 comprises 13 residues. Trimming removed 8 bases from V and 3 bases from J, with 11 bases in between. CDR1 and CDR2 from the germline V gene are SEHNR and FQNEAQ (reference sequence). This CDR3 is CASGPYDNQPQHF. DNA for the CDR3: TGTGCCAGCGGCCCATACGACAATCAGCCCCAGCATTTT.

The chain couples TRBV19 to TRBJ2-2; the D gene is possibly TRBD1 (6 bases). From germline, CDR1 is LNHDA and CDR2 SQIVND (reference sequence). The V gene lost 3 bases and the J gene lost 5 bases, with 13 bases spanning the gap. The CDR3 runs 15 residues. CDR3 sequence (DNA): TGTGCCAGTAGTATCCCGACAGGACAAACCGGGGAGCTGTTTTTT. Its translation is CASSIPTGQTGELFF.